Following are 24 T cell receptor beta chains from one sample sequenced in a study of early T cells in non-severe SARS-CoV-2 infection. TCRdb reprocessed the 5' RACE reads via MiXCR and lists one record per CDR3 protein. The table records approximately 79,000 distinct CDR3 sequences, 13% of them present only once. The sequenced sample consisted of whole blood. These receptor sequences come from an adult who was a healthcare worker with PCR-confirmed SARS-CoV-2 infection or an uninfected control (not recorded which).

The chain joins TRBV2 to TRBJ2-5; D is unresolved. Trimming shortened V by 7 bases and J by 9 bases, and 18 bases separated the two germline ends. Per germline, CDR1 SNHLY and CDR2 FYNNEI. The CDR3 sequence is 13 residues long. The CDR3 loop is CASKSRIRKAQYF. The CDR3, as DNA: TGTGCCAGCAAAAGTCGAATCAGGAAGGCCCAGTACTTC.

V is TRBV29-1 and J is TRBJ1-2; possible D gene TRBD1, 6 bases. The V gene's germline CDR1 is SQVTM and CDR2 ANQGSEA. Trimming pared 6 bases from V and 2 bases from J, leaving 19 bases between. The CDR3 spans 15 residues. The CDR3 region is CSVGIPRGRNYGYTF. The CDR3 DNA follows: TGCAGCGTGGGAATTCCCAGGGGTAGGAACTATGGCTACACCTTC.

V gene TRBV5-1 combines with J gene TRBJ2-7; D not resolved. In germline, CDR1 is SGHRS, CDR2 YFSETQ. The CDR3 consists of 17 residues. V lost 4 bases and J 2 bases, leaving 22 bases between the germline ends. CDR3 DNA: TGCGCCAGCAGCACCGGACCGAGTCTATTTCCCCCCTACGAGCAGTACTTC. Translating it yields CASSTGPSLFPPYEQYF.

The genes are TRBV19 and TRBJ2-4; 7 bases map to TRBD1. The trim removed 6 bases at V and 0 bases at J, leaving 5 bases unmatched. Germline lookup yields CDR1 LNHDA and CDR2 SQIVND (reference sequence). There are 15 residues in the CDR3. CDR3 sequence: CASRSTGLAKNIQYF. DNA for the CDR3: TGTGCCAGTAGATCGACAGGGTTAGCCAAAAACATTCAGTACTTC.

The chain links TRBV5-6 to TRBJ2-7, with 11 bases matching TRBD2. This CDR3 comprises 15 residues. The V and J ends lost 2 bases and 3 bases, in that order; junction bases with no gene match: 4. Germline assignment: CDR1 SGHDT and CDR2 YYEEEE. DNA of the CDR3: TGTGCCAGCAGCTTCCTGGGACTAGCGGACTACGAGCAGTACTTC. Its translation is CASSFLGLADYEQYF.

This clonotype was counted a few times. The V and J genes are TRBV14 and TRBJ2-7; tentatively, D is TRBD1 (5 bases). Trimming pared 4 bases from V and 6 bases from J, leaving 16 bases between. The V gene's germline CDR1 is SGHDN and CDR2 FVKESK. The CDR3 has 14 amino acids. The CDR3 DNA is TGTGCCAGCAGCCCAGGGCCCCCCCCGGGCGAGCAGTACTTC. It codes for CASSPGPPPGEQYF.

This clonotype was seen a few times. The chain couples TRBV20-1 to TRBJ1-1, with a weak D call TRBD1 (6 bases). V was clipped by 4 bases and J by 5 bases, with 11 bases between them. The CDR3 is made up of 12 amino acids. Germline V gives CDR1 DFQATT, CDR2 SNEGSKA (reference sequence). CDR3: CSAIEGGTEAFF. CDR3 coding DNA: TGCAGTGCTATTGAGGGGGGGACTGAAGCTTTCTTT.

The gene calls are TRBV29-1 and TRBJ2-5; D uncertain. The V gene lost 8 bases and the J gene lost 4 bases, with 14 bases spanning the gap. Looked up from germline, CDR1 is SQVTM and CDR2 is ANQGSEA. The CDR3 is made up of 12 amino acids. The CDR3 protein is CSLQETGETQYF. For the CDR3, the DNA is TGCAGCCTTCAGGAGACGGGAGAGACCCAGTACTTC.

The sample holds one count of this clonotype. V is TRBV4-2 and J is TRBJ1-5; 8 bases are shared with TRBD1. The CDR3 runs 14 residues. From germline, CDR1 is LGHNA and CDR2 YNFKEQ. The trim removed 1 base at V and 5 bases at J, leaving 1 base unmatched. The CDR3 region has the DNA TGTGCCAGCAGCCAAGGCAGGGGGCATCAGCCCCAGCATTTT. It encodes CASSQGRGHQPQHF.

V usage is TRBV10-3 and J usage is TRBJ1-1; TRBD1 is a possible D gene (5 bases). Between the trimmed V and J ends, which lost 2 bases and 1 base, there was a span of 8 bases. The germline CDR1 and CDR2 sequences are ENHRY and SYGVKD. The CDR3 is made up of 14 amino acids. DNA of the CDR3: TGTGCCATCAGTGAGGACGGGGGGAACACTGAAGCTTTCTTT. This gives the protein CAISEDGGNTEAFF.

The genes are TRBV18 and TRBJ1-6; weak D call: TRBD1 (6 bases). The CDR3 is made up of 18 amino acids. Per the germline V gene, CDR1 is KGHSH and CDR2 is LQKENI. Trimming shortened V by 2 bases and J by 0 bases, and 14 bases separated the two germline ends. CDR3 coding DNA: TGTGCCAGCTCACCATATAGGACAGAGAGCTCCTATAATTCACCCCTCCACTTT. Its translation: CASSPYRTESSYNSPLHF.

This clonotype was observed a handful of times. The chain combines TRBV12-3 or TRBV12-4 with TRBJ2-1, with TRBD2 matching over 11 bases. Trimming took 1 base from V and 6 from J; bases not matched to a gene: 5. There are 16 residues in the CDR3. CDR3 coding DNA: TGTGCCAGCAGTTTAGTAGCGGGAGGGCCAGGCAATGAGCAGTTCTTC. This sequence encodes CASSLVAGGPGNEQFF.

This clonotype was counted only a few times. The V call is TRBV12-3 or TRBV12-4, the J call TRBJ2-3; TRBD1 matches 8 bases. The CDR3 is made up of 13 amino acids. With V trimmed by 7 bases and J by 5 bases, 5 bases remained unmatched. The CDR3 region has the DNA TGTGCCAGCACCGGACAGGGAGGAGATACGCAGTATTTT. This encodes CASTGQGGDTQYF.

Ten or more counts support this clonotype. The chain uses TRBV6-2 or TRBV6-3 and TRBJ2-7; the match to TRBD1 covers 7 bases. This CDR3 region has 14 residues. Losses at the gene ends were 7 bases for V and 3 bases for J; bases not matched to a gene: 9. Germline loops: CDR1 MNHEY, CDR2 SVGEGT. Here the CDR3 reads CASNPTGLDYEQYF. The CDR3 DNA is TGTGCCAGCAACCCGACAGGGTTAGACTACGAGCAGTACTTC.

J is TRBJ2-3 and V is TRBV27, with 7 bases aligning to TRBD2. This CDR3 has 16 residues. Per the germline V gene, CDR1 is MNHEY and CDR2 is SMNVEV (reference sequence). V was clipped by 6 bases and J by 2 bases; unmatched bases: 11. This chain's CDR3 is CASRQNGGSVTDTQYF. The CDR3 nucleotides are TGTGCCAGCAGACAGAATGGCGGGAGTGTCACAGATACGCAGTATTTT.

The V call is TRBV6-5, the J call TRBJ2-7, with D possibly matching TRBD2 (6 bases). The CDR3 contains 15 residues. Germline CDR1 reads MNHEY; CDR2 reads SVGAGI. The V end lost 2 bases, the J end lost 5 bases, and 16 bases lay between the germline ends. The DNA for the CDR3 is TGTGCCAGCAGTTACGGGGAGGAACTGAACCACGAGCAGTACTTC. It codes for CASSYGEELNHEQYF.

This sequence joins TRBV20-1 and TRBJ1-2; 8 nucleotides agree with TRBD1. Germline assignment: CDR1 DFQATT and CDR2 SNEGSKA (reference sequence). The CDR3 is made up of 12 amino acids. The junction had 10 bases not matched to a gene; V was cut back by 4 bases and J by 12 bases. This chain's CDR3 is CSAMQGARGHTF. In DNA, the CDR3 is TGCAGTGCTATGCAGGGGGCCCGGGGCCACACCTTC.

The table lists this clonotype with a few counts. This sequence joins TRBV5-1 and TRBJ2-7, with D perhaps being TRBD1 or TRBD2 (5 bases each). Germline V gene sequence: CDR1 SGHRS, CDR2 YFSETQ. The CDR3 length is 12 residues. V was pared by 0 bases and J by 6 bases, with 7 bases between. DNA of the CDR3: TGCGCCAGCAGCTTGGGAGGGGTCGAGCAGTACTTC. This encodes CASSLGGVEQYF.

The chain employs TRBV7-8 and TRBJ2-3; 8 positions agree with TRBD1. The CDR3 length is 15 residues. V was pared by 4 bases and J by 1 base, with 4 bases of the junction left unmatched. CDR1 and CDR2 (germline): SGHVS, FQNEAQ. CDR3 sequence reads: CASSSGQARTDTQYF. CDR3 sequence (DNA): TGTGCCAGCAGCTCGGGACAGGCCCGCACAGATACGCAGTATTTT.

This clonotype showed up just a few times. The V call is TRBV12-3 or TRBV12-4, the J call TRBJ2-7; D is undetermined. V lost 1 base and J lost 5, with 0 bases in between. The CDR3 length is 10 residues. The CDR3 sequence: CASSLDEQYF. CDR3 bases: TGTGCCAGCAGTTTAGACGAGCAGTACTTC.

This clonotype appeared many times. J is TRBJ2-2 and V is TRBV9; 10 bases align to TRBD2. CDR1 and CDR2 (germline): SGDLS, YYNGEE. The CDR3 runs 15 residues. Trimming at V came to 3 bases and at J to 4 bases, leaving 3 bases not matched to a gene. The CDR3 nucleotides read TGTGCCAGCAGCGAACTAGCGGGAAGCACCGGGGAGCTGTTTTTT. Translation: CASSELAGSTGELFF.

This clonotype was counted many times. The J gene is TRBJ2-5, the V gene TRBV10-3; D is perhaps TRBD1 or TRBD2 (5 bases each). CDR3 length equals 12 residues. V shed 5 bases and J shed 5 bases, with 9 bases lying between them. CDR1 is ENHRY and CDR2 is SYGVKD in the germline V gene. CDR3 protein: CAISREGETQYF. CDR3 DNA sequence: TGTGCCATCAGTCGAGAGGGGGAGACCCAGTACTTC.

The sample holds many counts of this clonotype. The V and J genes are TRBV3-1 and TRBJ1-6, with D perhaps TRBD1 (5 bases). Germline V CDR1 and CDR2: LGHDT, YNNKEL (reference sequence). The V end lost 1 base, the J end lost 8 bases, and 12 bases lay between the germline ends. This CDR3 contains 15 residues. The DNA of the CDR3 is TGTGCCAGCAGCCAAGTAGTAGCGGGGCATTCACCCCTCCACTTT. Its protein is CASSQVVAGHSPLHF.

The sample holds a few counts of this clonotype. The rearrangement links TRBV20-1 to TRBJ1-3; no clear D. CDR3 length: 12 residues. Trimming took off 4 bases at V and 4 bases at J, with 8 bases between the two ends. In germline, CDR1 is DFQATT, CDR2 SNEGSKA (reference sequence). CDR3 loop: CSATVSGNTIYF. The CDR3 bases are TGCAGTGCTACAGTGTCCGGAAACACCATATATTTT.